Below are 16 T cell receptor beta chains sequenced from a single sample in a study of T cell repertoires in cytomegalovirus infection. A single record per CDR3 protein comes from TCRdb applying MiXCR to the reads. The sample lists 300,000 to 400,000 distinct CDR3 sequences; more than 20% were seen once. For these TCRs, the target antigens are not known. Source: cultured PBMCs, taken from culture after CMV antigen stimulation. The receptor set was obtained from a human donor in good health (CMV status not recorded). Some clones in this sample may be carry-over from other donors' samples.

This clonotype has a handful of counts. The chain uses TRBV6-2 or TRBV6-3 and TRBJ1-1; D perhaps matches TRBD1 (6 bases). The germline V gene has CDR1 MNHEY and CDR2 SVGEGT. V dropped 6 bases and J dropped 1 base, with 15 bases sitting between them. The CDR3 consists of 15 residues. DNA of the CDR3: TGTGCCAGCAGGTCGAACAGGGTCCCGAACACTGAAGCTTTCTTT. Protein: CASRSNRVPNTEAFF.

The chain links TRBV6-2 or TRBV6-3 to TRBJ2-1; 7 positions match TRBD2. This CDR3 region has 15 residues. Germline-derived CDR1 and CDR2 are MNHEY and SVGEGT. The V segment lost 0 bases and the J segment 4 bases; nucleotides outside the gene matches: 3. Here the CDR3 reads CASSYSPSGYNEQFF. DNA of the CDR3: TGTGCCAGCAGTTACTCACCTAGCGGATACAATGAGCAGTTCTTC.

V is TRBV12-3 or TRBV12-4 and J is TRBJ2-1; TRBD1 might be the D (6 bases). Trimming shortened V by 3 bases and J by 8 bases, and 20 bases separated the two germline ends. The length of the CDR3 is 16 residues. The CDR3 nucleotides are TGTGCCAGCAGTTTTCAATTTGTACGTGGGGGCGATGAGCAGTTCTTC. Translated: CASSFQFVRGGDEQFF.

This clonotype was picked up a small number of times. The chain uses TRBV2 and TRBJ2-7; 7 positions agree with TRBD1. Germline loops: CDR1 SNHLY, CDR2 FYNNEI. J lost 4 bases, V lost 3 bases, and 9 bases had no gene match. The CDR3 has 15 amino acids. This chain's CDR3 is CASSDSRGRLYEQYF. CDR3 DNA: TGTGCCAGCAGTGATTCTAGGGGGCGTTTGTACGAGCAGTACTTC.

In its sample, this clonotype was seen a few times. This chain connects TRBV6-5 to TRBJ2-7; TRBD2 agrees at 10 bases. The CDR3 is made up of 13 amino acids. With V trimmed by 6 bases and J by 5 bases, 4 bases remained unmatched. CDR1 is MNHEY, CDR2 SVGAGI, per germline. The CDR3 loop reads CASRLAGPHEQYF. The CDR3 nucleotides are TGTGCCAGCAGACTAGCGGGACCCCACGAGCAGTACTTC.

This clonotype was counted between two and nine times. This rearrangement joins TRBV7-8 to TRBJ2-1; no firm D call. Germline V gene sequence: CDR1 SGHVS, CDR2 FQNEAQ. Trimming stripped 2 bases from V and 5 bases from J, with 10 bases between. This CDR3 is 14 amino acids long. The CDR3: CASSLFPGDNEQFF. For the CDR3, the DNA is TGTGCCAGCAGCTTATTCCCCGGAGACAATGAGCAGTTCTTC.

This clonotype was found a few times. The CDR3 sequence is CASSYGDGNPPLHF. As DNA, the CDR3 is TGTGCCAGCAGTTACGGGGACGGCAATCCACCCCTCCACTTT. The chain recombines TRBV6-5 with TRBJ1-6; possible D gene TRBD1, 5 bases. CDR3 length: 14 residues. V was clipped by 2 bases and J by 11 bases, with 13 bases between them. In germline, CDR1 is MNHEY, CDR2 SVGAGI.

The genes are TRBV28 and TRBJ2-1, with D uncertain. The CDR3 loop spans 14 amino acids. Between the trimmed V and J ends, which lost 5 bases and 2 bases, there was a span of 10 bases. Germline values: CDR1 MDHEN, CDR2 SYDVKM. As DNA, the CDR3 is TGTGCCAGCAGTCCTCGTCAGCCCTACAATGAGCAGTTCTTC. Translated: CASSPRQPYNEQFF.

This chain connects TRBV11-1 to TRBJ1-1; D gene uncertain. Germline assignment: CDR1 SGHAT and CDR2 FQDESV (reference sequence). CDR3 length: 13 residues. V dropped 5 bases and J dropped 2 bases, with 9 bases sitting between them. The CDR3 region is CASSNSQNTEAFF. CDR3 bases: TGTGCCAGCAGCAACTCCCAAAACACTGAAGCTTTCTTT.

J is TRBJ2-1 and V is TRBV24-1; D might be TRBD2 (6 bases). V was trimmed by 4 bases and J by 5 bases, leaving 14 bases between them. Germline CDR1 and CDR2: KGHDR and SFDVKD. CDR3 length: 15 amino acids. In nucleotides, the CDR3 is TGTGCCACCAGTGACCTGAGTACGGGAGACAATGAGCAGTTCTTC. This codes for CATSDLSTGDNEQFF.

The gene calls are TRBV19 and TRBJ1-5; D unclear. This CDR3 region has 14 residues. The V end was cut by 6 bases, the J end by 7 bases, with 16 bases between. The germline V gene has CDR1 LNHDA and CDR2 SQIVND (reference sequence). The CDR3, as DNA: TGTGCCAGTAGACGCGGACCCGGCGGACAGCCCCAGCATTTT. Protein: CASRRGPGGQPQHF.

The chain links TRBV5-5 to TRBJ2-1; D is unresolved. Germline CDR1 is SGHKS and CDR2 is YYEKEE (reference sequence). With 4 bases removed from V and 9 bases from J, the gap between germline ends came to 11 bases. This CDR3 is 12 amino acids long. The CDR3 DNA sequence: TGTGCCAGCAGCCCCAGGAGCGCTGAGCAGTTCTTC. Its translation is CASSPRSAEQFF.

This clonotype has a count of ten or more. The CDR3 bases are TGTGCCAGCAGACCCACCGGGGAAAACATTCAGTACTTC. It yields the protein CASRPTGENIQYF. The rearrangement links TRBV28 to TRBJ2-4; the D gene is possibly TRBD2 (5 bases). The CDR3 consists of 13 residues. With 6 bases removed from V and 5 bases from J, the gap between germline ends came to 11 bases. CDR1 and CDR2 from the germline V gene are MDHEN and SYDVKM.

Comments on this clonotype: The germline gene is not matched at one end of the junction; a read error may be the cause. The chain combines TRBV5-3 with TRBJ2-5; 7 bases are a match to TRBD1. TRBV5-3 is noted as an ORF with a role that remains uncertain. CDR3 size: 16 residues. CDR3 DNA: TGTGCCAGCAGCTTAGAAGCAGGGGGTGCACAAGAGACCCAGTACTTC. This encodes CASSLEAGGAQETQYF.

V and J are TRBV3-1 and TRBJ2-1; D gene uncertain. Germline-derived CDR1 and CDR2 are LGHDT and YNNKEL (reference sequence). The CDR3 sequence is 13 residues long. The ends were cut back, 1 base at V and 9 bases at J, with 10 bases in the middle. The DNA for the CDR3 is TGTGCCAGCAGCCAAGTAAGTTGGTCTGAGCAGTTCTTC. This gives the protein CASSQVSWSEQFF.

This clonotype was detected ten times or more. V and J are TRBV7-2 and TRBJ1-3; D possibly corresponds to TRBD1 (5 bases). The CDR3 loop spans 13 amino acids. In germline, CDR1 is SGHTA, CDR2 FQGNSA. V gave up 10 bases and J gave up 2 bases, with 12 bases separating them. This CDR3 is CATPRGPGNTIYF. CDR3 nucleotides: TGTGCCACTCCGAGGGGTCCTGGAAACACCATATATTTT.